Included here is one T cell receptor beta chain sequence, with context. Its antigen is still unknown. Replicate sorted-subset PCRs were loaded with 150 to 200 ng DNA, about 30,000 T cell genomes. The method was immunoSEQ multiplex PCR; TCRdb's version includes in-frame clones alone and lacks a portion of them. The sample contains millions of clones, 95% of which appear only once. This entry is derived from a study of shared clonotypes between healthy human individuals. Study at large: Three plates each covered CD4 naive and memory; CD8 naive two, CD8 memory one.

Study-wide findings and caveats: Sharing across four donors was highest in naive CD4 (about 5%) and lowest in memory CD8 (roughly 0.4%).

The sequence was obtained from a man younger than 30 in good health. The sequenced sample consisted of naive CD4+ T cells sorted from blood. The subset is: CD45RA+ positively selected.

Written as DNA, the CDR3 is TGCGCCAGCATGGACAGGGGATCGGCTAGCGGCCTTTACAATGAGCAGTTCTTC. Translating it yields CASMDRGSASGLYNEQFF. The rearrangement joins TRBV10-2 to TRBJ2-1; 9 nucleotides agree with TRBD1. The CDR3 length is 18 residues. CDR1 and CDR2 (germline): WSHSY, SAAADI. With 7 bases clipped from V and 4 bases from J, the junction kept 17 bases outside the gene matches.